The following is a T cell receptor beta chain sequence with its context. The junction had 2 bases not matched to a gene; V was cut back by 2 bases and J by 2 bases. Germline loops: CDR1 SGHRS, CDR2 YFSETQ. The CDR3 extends over 15 amino acids. Clones were sequenced by immunoSEQ multiplex PCR, and TCRdb holds only the in-frame ones, with some missing. Of approximately 60,000 clones in the sample, about 92% are singletons; the top ten hold 0.15% to 0.25%. The sample originates from a study of T cell changes during pregnancy in multiple sclerosis. V and J are TRBV5-1 and TRBJ2-2; 8 bases fit TRBD2. This specimen consisted of CD4+ T cells from peripheral blood mononuclear cells, obtained in the second trimester of pregnancy. The TCR comes from a female donor with multiple sclerosis, enrolled in a pregnancy study. As DNA, the CDR3 is TGCGCCAGCAGCTTAAGCGGGGGTAACACCGGGGAGCTGTTTTTT. Translated: CASSLSGGNTGELFF.